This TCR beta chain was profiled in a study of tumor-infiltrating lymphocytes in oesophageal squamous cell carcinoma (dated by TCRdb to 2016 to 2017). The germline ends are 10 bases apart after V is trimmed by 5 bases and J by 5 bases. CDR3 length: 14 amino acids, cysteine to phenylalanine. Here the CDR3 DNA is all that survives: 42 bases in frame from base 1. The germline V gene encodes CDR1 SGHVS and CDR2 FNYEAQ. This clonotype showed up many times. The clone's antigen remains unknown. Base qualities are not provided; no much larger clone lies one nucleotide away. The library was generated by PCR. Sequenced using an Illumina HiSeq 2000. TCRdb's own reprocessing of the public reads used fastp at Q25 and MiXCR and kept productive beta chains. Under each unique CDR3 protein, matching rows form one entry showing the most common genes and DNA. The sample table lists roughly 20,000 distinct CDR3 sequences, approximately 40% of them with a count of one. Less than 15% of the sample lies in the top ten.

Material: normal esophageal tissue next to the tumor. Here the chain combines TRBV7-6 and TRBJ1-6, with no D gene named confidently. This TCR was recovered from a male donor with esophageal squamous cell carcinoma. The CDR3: CASSLSRNNSPLHF. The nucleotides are TGTGCCAGCAGCCTCTCGCGGAATAATTCACCCCTCCACTTT.